A selection of T cell receptor beta chains follows, all from one sample in a study of blood T cell repertoires in COVID-19. Assay used: immunoSEQ multiplex PCR; TCRdb lists only in-frame clones, some missing. Of some 68,000 clones in the sample, roughly 88% were seen once. Sequenced sample: peripheral blood. The receptors stem from a human donor in a cohort sampled during active COVID-19. The CDR3 runs from the conserved cysteine through the conserved F or W. The D gene is left open where the match is weak. Clone size is given for some rows only: seen once, a few or many times, or a class if the clone is expanded.

TRBD2	TRBV3-1/TRBV3-2	NA	TRBJ2-7	TGTGCCAGCAGCCCGGTTCCCGGGGGGAACGAGCAGTACTTC	CASSPVPGGNEQYF
NA	TRBV4-3	few	TRBJ2-2	TGCGCCAGCAGCCCCACAGGGACCGGGGAGCTGTTTTTT	CASSPTGTGELFF
NA	TRBV11-2	NA	TRBJ1-1	TGTGCCAGCAGTTCCGAGTGGACTGAAGCTTTCTTT	CASSSEWTEAFF
TRBD2	TRBV4-1	NA	TRBJ2-3	TGCGCCAGCAGGATAGCGGGAGTATACACAGATACGCAGTATTTT	CASRIAGVYTDTQYF
NA	TRBV28	few	TRBJ1-4	TGTGCCAGCAGTTTGGGGCAGGGTAGGGAAAAACTGTTTTTT	CASSLGQGREKLFF
TRBD2	TRBV7-2	once	TRBJ2-7	TGTGCCAGCAGCTTAGCGCGTCTAGCGGGAGCCTACGAGCAGTACTTC	CASSLARLAGAYEQYF
NA	TRBV5-4	NA	TRBJ1-4	TGTGCCAGCACCCCAGGGCGTGCAACTAATGAAAAACTGTTTTTT	CASTPGRATNEKLFF
TRBD2	TRBV18	NA	TRBJ2-3	TGTGCCAGCTCACCCCAACCGGGGGGGCTGGGGGATACGCAGTATTTT	CASSPQPGGLGDTQYF
TRBD1	TRBV5-6	NA	TRBJ2-3	TGTGCCAGCAGCTTGCGACAGGGGGCAACAGATACGCAGTATTTT	CASSLRQGATDTQYF
NA	TRBV24-1	NA	TRBJ2-1	TGTGCCACCAGCGGGACTCCAGCCTACAATGAGCAGTTCTTC	CATSGTPAYNEQFF
NA	TRBV7-8	NA	TRBJ2-7	TGTGCCAGCAGCAATCCCCTAGCGTACGAGCAGTACTTC	CASSNPLAYEQYF
NA	TRBV25-1	NA	TRBJ2-3	TGTGCCAGCAGTGACGCAGGGCGTAGCACAGATACGCAGTATTTT	CASSDAGRSTDTQYF
NA	TRBV9	once	TRBJ2-3	TGTGCCAGCAGCGTAGCGGAGGTGGGACTTCAAAAAGATACGCAGTATTTT	CASSVAEVGLQKDTQYF
TRBD1	TRBV7-3	NA	TRBJ2-3	TGTGCCAGCAGCTTAAAGGGGGCGACGGGAGATACGCAGTATTTT	CASSLKGATGDTQYF
NA	TRBV27	NA	TRBJ1-4	TGTGCCAGCAGTTTAAACCCGGGAGGTGAAAAACTGTTTTTT	CASSLNPGGEKLFF
NA	TRBV7-2	NA	TRBJ2-7	TGTGCCAGCAGCTTGGGACTCCACTCCTACGAGCAGTACTTC	CASSLGLHSYEQYF
TRBD2	TRBV5-4	NA	TRBJ2-7	TGTGCCAGCAGCTCTGGGACTAGCGGGAGGGCCTACGAGCAGTACTTC	CASSSGTSGRAYEQYF
TRBD1	TRBV6-2/TRBV6-3	NA	TRBJ1-2	TGTGCCAGCAGTTATCAAGTGGGAGACAGGGGAAAGGACTATGGCTACACCTTC	CASSYQVGDRGKDYGYTF
TRBD1	TRBV24-1	NA	TRBJ1-2	TGTGCCACCAGTGATCGGGCAGGGGGCGCGCGGGGCTACACCTTC	CATSDRAGGARGYTF
NA	TRBV5-1	NA	TRBJ1-1	TGCGCCAGCAGCCTAACAGGGAATTCCTACACTGAAGCTTTCTTT	CASSLTGNSYTEAFF
NA	TRBV2	NA	TRBJ2-2	TGTGCCAGCAGTGGAGTACGGAACACCGGGGAGCTGTTTTTT	CASSGVRNTGELFF
NA	TRBV27	once	TRBJ1-6	TGTGCCAGCAGCCCGAGACAGAGCTATAATTCACCCCTCCACTTT	CASSPRQSYNSPLHF
NA	TRBV28	NA	TRBJ1-5	TGTGCCAGCAGTCATAGCTTTCTCATCAATCAGCCCCAGCATTTT	CASSHSFLINQPQHF
TRBD2	TRBV5-1	NA	TRBJ2-1	TGCGCCAGCAGCTGGACTAGCGGGATTCTCTACAATGAGCAGTTCTTC	CASSWTSGILYNEQFF
NA	TRBV18	NA	TRBJ2-1	TGTGCCAGCGCACAGGGAGGGTCCTACAATGAGCAGTTCTTC	CASAQGGSYNEQFF
TRBD2	TRBV2	NA	TRBJ2-3	TGTGCCAGCAGTGAAAGGCTAGCGGGGATGGGTACGCAGTATTTT	CASSERLAGMGTQYF
TRBD1	TRBV7-8	NA	TRBJ2-7	TGTGCCAGCAGCCAGGACAGGTTACTCTACGAGCAGTACTTC	CASSQDRLLYEQYF
NA	TRBV9	NA	TRBJ1-6	TGTGCCAGCAGCGTAGATTCGAGGTCACCCCTCCACTTT	CASSVDSRSPLHF
NA	TRBV21-1	NA	TRBJ2-1	TGTGCCAGCAGGGGGGCAGGGGACGGCAATGAGCAGTTCTTC	CASRGAGDGNEQFF
NA	TRBV20-1	NA	TRBJ1-2	TGCAGTGCTAGTGACTCTAACTATGGCTACACCTTC	CSASDSNYGYTF
TRBD1	TRBV7-2	NA	TRBJ1-2	TGTGCCAGCAGCTCCGCCGACAGGGTGAATGGCTACACCTTC	CASSSADRVNGYTF